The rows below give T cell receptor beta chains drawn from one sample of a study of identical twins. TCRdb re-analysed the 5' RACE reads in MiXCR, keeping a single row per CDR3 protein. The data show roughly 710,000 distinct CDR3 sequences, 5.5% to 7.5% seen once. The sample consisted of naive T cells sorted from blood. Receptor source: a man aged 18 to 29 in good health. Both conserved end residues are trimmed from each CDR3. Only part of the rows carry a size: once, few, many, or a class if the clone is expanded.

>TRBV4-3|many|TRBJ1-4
ASSPTGGIHEKLF
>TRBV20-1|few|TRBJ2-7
SASVLAGGHEQY
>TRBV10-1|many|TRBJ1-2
ASSESRDRERGYT
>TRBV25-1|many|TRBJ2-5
ASSEVGSVETQY
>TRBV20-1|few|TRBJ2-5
SASGGLAGFQETQY
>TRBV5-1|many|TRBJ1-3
ASSLQGGSGNTIY
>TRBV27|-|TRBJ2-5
ASSFWGLQETQY
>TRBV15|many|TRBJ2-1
ATSPPPGQNYNEQF
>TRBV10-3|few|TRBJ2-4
AISEQTVAKNIQY
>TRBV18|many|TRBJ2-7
ASSPTASSSYEQY
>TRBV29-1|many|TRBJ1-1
SVEFGEMNTEAF
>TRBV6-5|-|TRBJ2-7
ASSYPGNSYEQY
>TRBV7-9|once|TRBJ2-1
ASSMKGGTWSLNEQF
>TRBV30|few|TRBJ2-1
AWTGLAGLYNEQF
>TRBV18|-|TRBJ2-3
ASSRTLGDAQY